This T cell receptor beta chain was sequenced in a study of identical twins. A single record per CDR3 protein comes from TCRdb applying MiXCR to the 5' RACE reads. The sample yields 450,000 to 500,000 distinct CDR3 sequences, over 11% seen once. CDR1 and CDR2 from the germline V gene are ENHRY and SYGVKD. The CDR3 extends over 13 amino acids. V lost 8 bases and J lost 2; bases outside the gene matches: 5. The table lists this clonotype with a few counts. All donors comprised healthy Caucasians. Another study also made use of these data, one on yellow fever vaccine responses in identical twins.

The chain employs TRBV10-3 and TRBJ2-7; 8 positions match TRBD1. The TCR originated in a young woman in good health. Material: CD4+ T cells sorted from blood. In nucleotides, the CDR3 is TGTGCCATCCGACTGGGACAGGCCTACGAGCAGTACTTC. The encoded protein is CAIRLGQAYEQYF.